This T cell receptor beta chain was sequenced for a study of blood T cell repertoires in COVID-19. Using immunoSEQ multiplex PCR, the repertoire was profiled, and TCRdb retains in-frame clones only, with some absent. The sample lists about 120,000 clones, approximately 87% occurring once. CDR1 and CDR2 from the germline V gene are SGHDT and YYEEEE. The CDR3 length is 15 residues. J lost 7 bases, V lost 1 base, and 6 bases had no gene match. This TCR was recovered from a woman between 45 and 60 years old with acute or convalescent COVID-19. Sequenced sample: peripheral blood. The V and J genes are TRBV5-6 and TRBJ1-4, with TRBD1 matching 8 bases. For the CDR3, the DNA is TGTGCCAGCAGCTTGATTGCCCAGGGGGCTGAAAAACTGTTTTTT. It encodes CASSLIAQGAEKLFF.